A selection of T cell receptor beta chains follows, all from one sample in a study of T cells in Graves' hyperthyroidism and ophthalmopathy. TCRdb independently ran MiXCR on the multiplex PCR reads; one entry per CDR3 protein. The sample consists of hundreds of thousands of distinct CDR3 sequences, about 15% of them appearing once. The source material was blood. The source is a woman between 40 and 50 years old with Graves' ophthalmopathy. Both conserved end residues are part of each CDR3. Fields, in order: D gene, V gene, clone size, J gene, CDR3 protein, CDR3 DNA. D genes are given only for firm matches. The size field is filled for only some rows; it gives once, few, many or a size class.

TRBD1	TRBV19	many	TRBJ1-2	CASTRDRSSYGYTF	TGTGCCAGTACCCGGGACAGAAGTTCCTATGGCTACACCTTC
.	TRBV12-3/TRBV12-4	many	TRBJ1-1	CASSSPGLGGRTEAFF	TGTGCCAGCAGTTCCCCGGGTCTGGGGGGCCGAACTGAAGCTTTCTTT
.	TRBV7-2	many	TRBJ1-5	CASSQGRGNQPQHF	TGTGCCAGCAGCCAGGGACGGGGCAATCAGCCCCAGCATTTT
TRBD1	TRBV20-1	many	TRBJ1-1	CSARIGAGTGRKTEAFF	TGCAGTGCTCGGATCGGAGCCGGGACAGGGCGGAAGACTGAAGCTTTCTTT
.	TRBV19	few	TRBJ1-1	CASSSDPPGTEAFF	TGTGCCAGTAGTAGCGACCCGCCCGGGACAGAAGCTTTCTTT
.	TRBV4-1	.	TRBJ1-1	CASSQEATGGAEAFF	TGCGCCAGCAGCCAAGAAGCGACAGGCGGGGCTGAAGCTTTCTTT
.	TRBV10-3	many	TRBJ1-1	CAISESQGFGAFF	TGTGCCATCAGTGAGTCGCAGGGGTTTGGAGCTTTCTTT
.	TRBV12-3/TRBV12-4	many	TRBJ1-1	CASKVSSEAFF	TGTGCCAGCAAGGTGAGCTCTGAAGCTTTCTTT
TRBD2	TRBV7-8	few	TRBJ2-7	CATERREGHEQYF	TGTGCCACCGAGAGGCGGGAGGGCCACGAGCAGTACTTC
TRBD2	TRBV3-1	few	TRBJ2-3	CASSPISGSPDTQYF	TGTGCCAGCAGCCCCATTAGCGGGAGCCCAGATACGCAGTATTTT
TRBD1	TRBV5-1	many	TRBJ2-4	CASSLRTGENIQYF	TGCGCCAGCAGCTTACGGACAGGAGAAAACATTCAGTACTTC
TRBD1	TRBV11-1	.	TRBJ2-4	CASSFGSAGTGDNSAVIQYF	TGTGCCAGCAGCTTCGGCTCCGCCGGGACAGGGGACAATAGCGCCGTCATTCAGTACTTC